Below are 20 T cell receptor beta chains sequenced from a single sample in a study of blood T cells in healthy people across ages. A second roughly 7 to 11 cycle PCR used barcoded and J-beta primers. TCRdb reprocessed the 5' RACE reads via MiXCR and lists one record per CDR3 protein. The data contain 750,000 to 950,000 distinct CDR3 sequences, around 29% of them singletons. These records were also assigned to another study, of T cells of mothers and their children.

Sequencing was done on a sample of blood. These receptors were obtained from a woman aged 40 to 50 in good health.

Details on this clonotype: This sequence may be a read error, since a much larger clone differs from it by one base. The DNA of the CDR3 is TGCACCAGCAGCTTGACGGGGTTAGAGGGTGAAGCTTTCTTT. Amino acids: CTSSLTGLEGEAFF. The J gene is TRBJ1-1, the V gene TRBV5-1; D gene uncertain. This CDR3 has 14 residues. In germline, CDR1 is SGHRS, CDR2 YFSETQ.

This clonotype is a singleton in its sample. The CDR3 region is CSAQGTGGYEQFF. The CDR3 DNA follows: TGCAGTGCTCAAGGGACAGGGGGCTATGAGCAGTTCTTC. V gene TRBV20-1 combines with J gene TRBJ2-1; the match to TRBD1 covers 12 bases. Germline V gives CDR1 DFQATT, CDR2 SNEGSKA (reference sequence). The CDR3 has 13 amino acids. J was trimmed by 8 bases and V by 5 bases; bases with no gene match: 4.

This chain joins TRBV28 and TRBJ2-3; no reliable D call. Germline-derived CDR1 and CDR2 are MDHEN and SYDVKM. This CDR3 spans 15 amino acids. The V end was cut by 3 bases, the J end by 10 bases, with 20 bases between. CDR3 sequence: CASSFGRSSALAQYF. The CDR3 nucleotides are TGTGCCAGCAGTTTCGGACGGAGCTCGGCTCTAGCGCAGTATTTT.

Regarding this clonotype: A read error may produce the germline difference seen at one junction end. The rearrangement links TRBV6-5 to TRBJ2-1; D is unresolved. The DNA end is a closer match to TRBJ2-7, so the J assignment may be wrong. Germline V gene lookup returns CDR1 MNHEY and CDR2 SVGAGI. The CDR3 extends over 14 amino acids. The CDR3 DNA follows: TGTGCCGGCAGTTACTTCCAGTCGAGCAATGAGCAGTACTTC. It specifies CAGSYFQSSNEQYF.

The chain links TRBV5-1 to TRBJ1-1; 7 nucleotides line up with TRBD1. This CDR3 spans 14 amino acids. In germline, CDR1 is SGHRS, CDR2 YFSETQ. Trimming cost V 4 bases and J 10 bases; bases outside gene matches: 13. The CDR3 spells CASSITSGGRGAFF. CDR3 in DNA: TGCGCCAGCAGCATTACTTCAGGGGGGAGAGGAGCTTTCTTT. Full variable domain (missing parts from reference TRBV5-1 and TRBJ1-1): KAGVTQTPRYLIKTRGQQVTLSCSPISGHRSVSWYQQTPGQGLQFLFEYFSETQRNKGNFPGRFSGRQFSNSRSEMNVSTLELGDSALYLCASSITSGGRGAFFGQGTRLTVV.

This chain uses TRBV18 with TRBJ2-1; D is uncertain. Germline V gene data show CDR1 as KGHSH and CDR2 as LQKENI. V dropped 4 bases and J dropped 8 bases, with 18 bases sitting between them. CDR3 length equals 15 residues. The chain's CDR3 is CASSHLQSYDDEQFF. Here the CDR3 DNA reads TGTGCCAGCTCACACCTCCAAAGTTACGACGATGAGCAGTTCTTC.

This clonotype has only a few counts. This rearrangement joins TRBV5-1 to TRBJ2-1, with 10 bases aligning to TRBD2. The ends lost 0 bases at V and 7 bases at J; junction bases unmatched: 7. The CDR3 runs 16 residues. Germline V gives CDR1 SGHRS, CDR2 YFSETQ. The CDR3, as DNA: TGCGCCAGCAGCTTGGCCGAGGGACTAGCGAAAAATGAGCAGTTCTTC. Encoded protein: CASSLAEGLAKNEQFF.

This clonotype was seen repeatedly, ten times or more. The CDR3 sequence: CSATRQASSYEQYF. The CDR3 DNA is TGCAGTGCTACCAGACAGGCCAGCTCCTACGAGCAGTACTTC. V and J are TRBV20-1 and TRBJ2-7; tentative D call: TRBD1 (6 bases). Trimming stripped 4 bases from V and 0 bases from J, with 13 bases between. Germline CDR1 DFQATT, CDR2 SNEGSKA (reference sequence). This CDR3 spans 14 amino acids.

Ten or more counts support this clonotype. The chain is built from TRBV20-1 and TRBJ1-2; perhaps TRBD1 as D (5 bases). The germline V and J ends were trimmed by 0 bases and 1 base, with 15 bases remaining between them. This CDR3 has 16 residues. CDR1 is DFQATT, CDR2 SNEGSKA, per germline (reference sequence). The DNA for the CDR3 is TGCAGTGCTAGAGACATTCCCCGACAGAATAACTATGGCTACACCTTC. Translation gives CSARDIPRQNNYGYTF.

V is TRBV6-2 or TRBV6-3 and J is TRBJ1-1; no clear D. Trimming removed 0 bases from V and 4 bases from J, with 6 bases in between. The CDR3 contains 13 residues. The germline gives CDR1 MNHEY, CDR2 SVGEGT. CDR3 residues: CASSYSIATEAFF. In DNA, the CDR3 is TGTGCCAGCAGTTACTCGATTGCCACTGAAGCTTTCTTT.

Concerning this clonotype itself: The junction differs from germline at one of its ends, possibly a read error. The CDR3 region is CAVSTGATNEKLFF. The CDR3 DNA is TGTGCCGTCAGTACAGGGGCAACTAATGAAAAACTGTTTTTT. The chain couples TRBV10-3 to TRBJ1-4, with 7 positions matching TRBD1. The CDR3 loop spans 14 amino acids. Germline V gene sequence: CDR1 ENHRY, CDR2 SYGVKD.

The sample holds a few counts of this clonotype. The chain recombines TRBV28 with TRBJ2-2; perhaps D is TRBD1 or TRBD2 (5 bases each). Germline V gene lookup returns CDR1 MDHEN and CDR2 SYDVKM. The length of the CDR3 is 14 residues. The ends were cut back, 9 bases at V and 7 bases at J, with 18 bases in the middle. The CDR3 here is CASRGTGRGGELFF. The CDR3 nucleotides are TGTGCCAGTCGGGGCACGGGGCGTGGCGGGGAGCTGTTTTTT.

Points on this clonotype: It may be a read error: a sequence one base away is much more abundant. The chain is built from TRBV7-2 and TRBJ2-7, with D maybe TRBD2 (6 bases). Germline CDR1 reads SGHTA; CDR2 reads FQGNSA. The CDR3 is made up of 15 amino acids. The CDR3 bases are TGTGCCGGCAGCTTAGATGGAGCGGGTATGGACGAGCAGTACTTC. It codes for CAGSLDGAGMDEQYF.

The chain combines TRBV7-3 with TRBJ2-2; D is ambiguous. Trimming cost V 0 bases and J 8 bases, with 10 bases left between them. In germline, CDR1 is SGHTA, CDR2 FQGTGA. This CDR3 is 14 amino acids long. The CDR3 loop is CASSLTGATGELFF. The CDR3 DNA reads TGTGCCAGCAGCTTAACAGGAGCAACGGGGGAGCTGTTTTTT.

The rearrangement joins TRBV9 to TRBJ2-2; D possibly corresponds to TRBD1 (6 bases). The CDR3 runs 16 residues. V dropped 4 bases and J dropped 0 bases, with 13 bases sitting between them. Germline CDR1 reads SGDLS; CDR2 reads YYNGEE. CDR3 loop: CASSPRQEANTGELFF. The CDR3 DNA reads TGTGCCAGCAGCCCCCGACAGGAGGCGAACACCGGGGAGCTGTTTTTT.

This clonotype has at least ten counts. This rearrangement joins TRBV29-1 to TRBJ2-7; D is unresolved. The CDR3 extends over 12 amino acids. The germline V and J ends were trimmed by 0 bases and 4 bases, with 7 bases remaining between them. CDR1 SQVTM and CDR2 ANQGSEA come from the germline V gene. The CDR3 loop is CSVEDRGYEQYF. In DNA, the CDR3 is TGCAGCGTTGAAGATCGCGGTTACGAGCAGTACTTC.

This clonotype showed up many times. The chain recombines TRBV28 with TRBJ2-7, with 10 bases identical to TRBD1. The CDR3 loop spans 15 amino acids. In germline, CDR1 is MDHEN, CDR2 SYDVKM. V gave up 4 bases and J gave up 2 bases; unmatched junction bases: 5. CDR3 nucleotide sequence: TGTGCCAGCAGTTCCCTCGGGACAGGGGCCTACGAGCAGTACTTC. Translation: CASSSLGTGAYEQYF.

This clonotype showed up just a few times. The V call is TRBV18, the J call TRBJ2-1; TRBD2 agrees at 11 bases. Germline lookup yields CDR1 KGHSH and CDR2 LQKENI. The CDR3 is 18 residues long. The junction had 10 bases not matched to a gene; V was cut back by 0 bases and J by 6 bases. The chain's CDR3 is CASSPPLAGGPNGNEQFF. Written as DNA, the CDR3 is TGTGCCAGCTCACCACCGTTAGCGGGGGGGCCAAATGGCAATGAGCAGTTCTTC.

The V call is TRBV29-1, the J call TRBJ2-5; D ambiguous. The assigned J gene may be wrong: the sequence end matches TRBJ2-7 better. Germline CDR1 reads SQVTM; CDR2 reads ANQGSEA. The length of the CDR3 is 12 residues. The CDR3 here is CSVGYTSYEQYF. The CDR3 DNA reads TGCAGCGTTGGATATACATCTTACGAGCAGTACTTC.

This clonotype was observed at least ten times. This chain links TRBV6-1 with TRBJ2-7; D remains unclear. Per germline, CDR1 MNHNS and CDR2 SASEGT. V lost 7 bases and J 3 bases, leaving 13 bases between the germline ends. The CDR3 sequence is 13 residues long. CDR3 region: CASMTWTIYEQYF. CDR3 bases: TGTGCCAGCATGACATGGACCATCTACGAGCAGTACTTC.